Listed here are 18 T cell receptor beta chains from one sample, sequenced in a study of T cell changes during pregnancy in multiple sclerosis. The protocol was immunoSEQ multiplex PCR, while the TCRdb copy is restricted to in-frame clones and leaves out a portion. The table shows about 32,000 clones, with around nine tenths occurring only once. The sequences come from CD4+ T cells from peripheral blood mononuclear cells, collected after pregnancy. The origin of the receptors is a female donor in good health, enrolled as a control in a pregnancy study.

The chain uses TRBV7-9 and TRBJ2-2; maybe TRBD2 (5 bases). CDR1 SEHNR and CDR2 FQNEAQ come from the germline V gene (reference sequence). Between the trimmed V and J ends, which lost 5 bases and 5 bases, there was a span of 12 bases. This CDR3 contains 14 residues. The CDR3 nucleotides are TGTGCCAGCAGCCGAGTGGAGGAAACCGGGGAGCTGTTTTTT. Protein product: CASSRVEETGELFF. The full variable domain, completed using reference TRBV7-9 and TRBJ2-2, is DTGVSQNPRHKITKRGQNVTFRCDPISEHNRLYWYRQTLGQGPEFLTYFQNEAQLEKSRLLSDRFSAERPKGSFSTLEIQRTEQGDSAMYLCASSRVEETGELFFGEGSRLTVL.

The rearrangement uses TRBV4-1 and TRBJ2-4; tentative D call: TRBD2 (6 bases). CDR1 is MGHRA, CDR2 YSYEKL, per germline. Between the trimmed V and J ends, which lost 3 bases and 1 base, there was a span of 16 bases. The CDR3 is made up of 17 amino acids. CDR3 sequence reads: CASSHGRGWGAKNIQYF. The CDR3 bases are TGCGCCAGCAGCCACGGGCGGGGCTGGGGGGCCAAAAACATTCAGTACTTC.

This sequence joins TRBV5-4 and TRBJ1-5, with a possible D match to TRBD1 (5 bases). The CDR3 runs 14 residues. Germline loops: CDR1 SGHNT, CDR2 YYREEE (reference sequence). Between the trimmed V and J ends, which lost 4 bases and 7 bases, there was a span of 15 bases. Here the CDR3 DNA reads TGTGCCAGCAGCCAGACACCGGGGGACCAGCCCCAGCATTTT. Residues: CASSQTPGDQPQHF.

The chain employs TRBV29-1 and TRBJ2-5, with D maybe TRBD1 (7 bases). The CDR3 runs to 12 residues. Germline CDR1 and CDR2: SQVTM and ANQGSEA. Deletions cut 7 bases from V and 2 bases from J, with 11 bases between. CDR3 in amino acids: CSGSGGQETQYF. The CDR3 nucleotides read TGCAGCGGTTCAGGGGGGCAAGAGACCCAGTACTTC. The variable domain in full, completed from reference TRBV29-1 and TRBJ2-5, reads SAVISQKPSRDICQRGTSLTIQCQVDSQVTMMFWYRQQPGQSLTLIATANQGSEATYESGFVIDKFPISRPNLTFSTLTVSNMSPEDSSIYLCSGSGGQETQYFGPGTRLLVL.

Here the CDR3 DNA reads TGTGCCAGCAGTGCCCGGACCGGGACAGGTAGCAATGAGCAGTTCTTC. It is translated as CASSARTGTGSNEQFF. The chain employs TRBV27 and TRBJ2-1; 8 positions match TRBD1. The CDR3 length is 16 residues. CDR1 is MNHEY and CDR2 is SMNVEV in the germline V gene (reference sequence). V shed 5 bases, J shed 6 bases, and the junction held 12 bases outside the gene matches.

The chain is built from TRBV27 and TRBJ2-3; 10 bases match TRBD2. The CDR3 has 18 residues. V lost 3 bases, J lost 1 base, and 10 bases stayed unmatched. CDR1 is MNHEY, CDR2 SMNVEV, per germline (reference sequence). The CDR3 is CASSLVAGGLRRTDTQYF. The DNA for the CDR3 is TGTGCCAGCAGTTTGGTAGCGGGGGGCCTGCGTCGCACAGATACGCAGTATTTT.

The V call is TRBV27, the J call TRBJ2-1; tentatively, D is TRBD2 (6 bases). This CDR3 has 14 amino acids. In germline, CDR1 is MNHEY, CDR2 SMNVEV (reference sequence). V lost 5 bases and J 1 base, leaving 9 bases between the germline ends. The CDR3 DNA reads TGTGCCAGCAGTGGCGGGGTATCCTACAATGAGCAGTTCTTC. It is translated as CASSGGVSYNEQFF.

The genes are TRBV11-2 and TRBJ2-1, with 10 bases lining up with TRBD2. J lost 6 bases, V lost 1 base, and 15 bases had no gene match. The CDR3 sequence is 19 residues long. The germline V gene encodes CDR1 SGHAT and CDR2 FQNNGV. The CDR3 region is CASSLVVLAGEERANEQFF. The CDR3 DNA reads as TGTGCCAGCAGCTTAGTCGTGCTAGCGGGAGAAGAGAGGGCCAATGAGCAGTTCTTC.

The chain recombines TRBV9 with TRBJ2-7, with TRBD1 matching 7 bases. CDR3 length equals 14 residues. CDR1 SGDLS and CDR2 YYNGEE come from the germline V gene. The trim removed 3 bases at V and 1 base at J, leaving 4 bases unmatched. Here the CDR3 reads CASSEQGLSYEQYF. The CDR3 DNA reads TGTGCCAGCAGCGAACAGGGGCTATCCTACGAGCAGTACTTC.

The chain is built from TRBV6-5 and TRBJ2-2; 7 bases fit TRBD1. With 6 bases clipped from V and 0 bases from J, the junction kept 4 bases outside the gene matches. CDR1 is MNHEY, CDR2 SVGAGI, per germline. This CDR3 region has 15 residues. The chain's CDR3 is CASRSGQSNTGELFF. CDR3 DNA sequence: TGTGCCAGCAGGTCGGGACAGTCGAACACCGGGGAGCTGTTTTTT.

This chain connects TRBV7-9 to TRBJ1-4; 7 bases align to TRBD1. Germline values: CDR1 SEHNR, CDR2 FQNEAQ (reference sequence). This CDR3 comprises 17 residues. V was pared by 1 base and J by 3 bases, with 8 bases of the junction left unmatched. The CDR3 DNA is TGTGCCAGCAGCTTAGATCGGGGGACAGCCGCTAATGAAAAACTGTTTTTT. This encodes CASSLDRGTAANEKLFF.

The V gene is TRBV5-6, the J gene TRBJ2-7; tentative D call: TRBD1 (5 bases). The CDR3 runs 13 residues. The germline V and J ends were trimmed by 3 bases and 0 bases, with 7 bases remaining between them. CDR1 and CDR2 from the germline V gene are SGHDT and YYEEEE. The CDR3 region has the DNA TGTGCCAGCAGCTCCAGGGTCTCCTACGAGCAGTACTTC. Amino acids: CASSSRVSYEQYF.

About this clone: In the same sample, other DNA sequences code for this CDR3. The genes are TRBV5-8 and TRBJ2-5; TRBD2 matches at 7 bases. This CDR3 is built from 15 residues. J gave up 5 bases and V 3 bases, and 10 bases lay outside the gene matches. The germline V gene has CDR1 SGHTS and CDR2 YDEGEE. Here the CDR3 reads CASSWGGRREETQYF. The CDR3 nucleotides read TGTGCCAGCAGCTGGGGGGGTCGAAGGGAGGAGACCCAGTACTTC.

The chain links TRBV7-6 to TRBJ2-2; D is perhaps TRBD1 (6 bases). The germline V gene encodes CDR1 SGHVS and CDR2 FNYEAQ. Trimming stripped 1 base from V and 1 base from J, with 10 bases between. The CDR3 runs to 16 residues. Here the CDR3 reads CASSLERGLNTGELFF. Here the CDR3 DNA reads TGTGCCAGCAGCTTAGAGAGGGGGTTGAACACCGGGGAGCTGTTTTTT.

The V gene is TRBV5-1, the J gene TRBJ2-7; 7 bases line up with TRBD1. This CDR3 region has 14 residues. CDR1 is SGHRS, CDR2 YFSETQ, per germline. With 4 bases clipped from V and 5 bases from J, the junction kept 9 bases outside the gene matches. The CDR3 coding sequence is TGCGCCAGCAGCGGGAAGACAGGGACGAACGAGCAGTACTTC. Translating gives CASSGKTGTNEQYF.

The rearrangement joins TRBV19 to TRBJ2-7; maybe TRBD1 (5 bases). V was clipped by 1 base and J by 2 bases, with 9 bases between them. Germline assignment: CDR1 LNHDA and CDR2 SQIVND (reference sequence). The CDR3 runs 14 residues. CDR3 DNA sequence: TGTGCCAGTAGTATAGCGACAGATACCTACGAGCAGTACTTC. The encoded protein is CASSIATDTYEQYF.

The CDR3 DNA sequence: TGCGCCAGCAGCCAATCGCCTGGGACTAGCATCGACGAGCAGTACTTC. Translating it yields CASSQSPGTSIDEQYF. The chain carries TRBV4-1 and TRBJ2-7; 9 positions agree with TRBD2. J lost 5 bases, V lost 2 bases, and 10 bases had no gene match. Germline CDR1 is MGHRA and CDR2 is YSYEKL. This CDR3 is built from 16 residues.

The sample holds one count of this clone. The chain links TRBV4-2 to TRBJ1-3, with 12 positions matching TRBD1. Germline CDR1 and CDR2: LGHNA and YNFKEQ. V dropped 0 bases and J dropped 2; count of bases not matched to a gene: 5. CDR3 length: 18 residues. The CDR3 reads CASSQDQGTGGPGNTIYF. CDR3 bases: TGTGCCAGCAGCCAAGATCAGGGGACAGGGGGCCCTGGAAACACCATATATTTT.